This T cell receptor beta chain was identified in a study of control samples from healthy donors and cancer patients. Generated by immunoSEQ multiplex PCR, the TCRdb table keeps only in-frame clones and is missing some. The repertoire holds about 120,000 clones, with roughly nine tenths as singletons. Germline CDR1 is MNHEY and CDR2 is SVGEGT. The CDR3 runs 14 residues. The V gene end was trimmed by 6 bases and the J gene end by 5 bases; junction bases not matched to a gene: 9. The gene calls are TRBV6-2 or TRBV6-3 and TRBJ1-2, with 7 bases fitting TRBD1. Sequenced material: blood. This TCR came from a young woman in good health. CDR3 protein: CASSQMTGRYGYTF. As DNA, the CDR3 is TGTGCCAGCAGCCAAATGACAGGGAGATATGGCTACACCTTC.